This T cell receptor (beta chain) came from a study of OX40 agonist ivuxolimab in advanced cancers. Across the whole study: The mean age was approximately 60 years, ranging from roughly 23 to 90, with 80% to 85% of participants male.

The method was immunoSEQ multiplex PCR; TCRdb's version includes in-frame clones alone and lacks a portion of them. The table lists roughly 68,000 clones, around 89% of them singletons. Germline CDR1 reads SGHNT; CDR2 reads YYREEE (reference sequence). This CDR3 comprises 12 residues. With 4 bases removed from V and 6 bases from J, the gap between germline ends came to 11 bases. This clone was seen a single time. The TCR originated in an adult with an advanced solid tumor such as melanoma, head and neck, liver or kidney cancer. The J gene is TRBJ2-7, the V gene TRBV5-4; no reliable D call. The specimen comprised CD4+ or CD8+ T cells sorted from blood, sampled in a trial of the OX40 agonist ivuxolimab. The chain's CDR3 is CASSPGGVEQYF. CDR3 coding DNA: TGTGCCAGCAGCCCCGGTGGGGTCGAGCAGTACTTC.